This TCR beta chain originates from a study of metastatic and nonmetastatic thyroid tumors. Overall study: A comparison of repertoires was made across blood and tumor or nodule tissue from malignant and benign thyroid patients. Whole-study results and caveats: TCR beta diversity was reportedly significantly higher in malignant thyroid tumors than benign nodules, in blood and tumor.

Under the authors' procedure: Clinicopathological groups differed in CDR3, with these differences serving to build a distant-metastasis classifier for papillary thyroid cancer. TCRdb re-clonotyped the PCR reads via MiXCR. The V and J calls follow TCRdb's processing rather than the paper's. Of about 23,000 clones detected, just over 20% appear once; the ten largest clones hold 25% to 35%. This clone was seen repeatedly, ten times or more. What it recognizes is unknown. Other nucleotide sequences from this sample produce the same CDR3. No treatment of any kind had been given to any patient before thyroid surgery. V lost 6 bases and J lost 0, with 9 bases in between. The CDR3 extends over 14 amino acids.

The chain combines TRBV12-3 or TRBV12-4 with TRBJ2-1; D call uncertain. This receptor was identified in a female donor with papillary thyroid cancer or a benign thyroid nodule (not recorded which). Some clones in this sample may be carry-over from other donors' samples. The sequenced sample was blood. The CDR3 spells CASSYISSYNEQFF. CDR3 DNA: TGTGCCAGCAGCTACATCAGCTCCTACAATGAGCAGTTCTTC.